The 13 T cell receptor beta chains below all came from one sample that was sequenced in a study of blood T cell repertoires in COVID-19. Assay used: immunoSEQ multiplex PCR; TCRdb lists only in-frame clones, some missing. Here the sample spans 360,000 or so clones, about 90% being singletons. Sequenced material: PBMCs or T cells enriched from blood (not recorded which). The receptors shown here come from a woman aged 25 to 39 who had recovered from COVID-19.

CDR3 DNA sequence: TGTGCCAGCAGCTTAGGGCCCAACGAGCAGTACTTC. It codes for CASSLGPNEQYF. The chain uses TRBV11-1 and TRBJ2-7; no clear D gene. The length of the CDR3 is 12 residues. Germline CDR1 is SGHAT and CDR2 is FQDESV (reference sequence). Trimming cost V 1 base and J 5 bases, with 6 bases left between them. The whole variable domain, filled in from reference TRBV11-1 and TRBJ2-7, reads EAEVAQSPRYKITEKSQAVAFWCDPISGHATLYWYRQILGQGPELLVQFQDESVVDDSQLPKDRFSAERLKGVDSTLKIQPAELGDSAMYLCASSLGPNEQYFGPGTRLTVT.

This clone was recorded only once. The chain combines TRBV15 with TRBJ1-1; D perhaps matches TRBD1 (5 bases). The V gene's germline CDR1 is LNHNV and CDR2 YYDKDF (reference sequence). V was pared by 2 bases and J by 1 base, with 8 bases between. The CDR3 consists of 14 residues. The chain's CDR3 is CATSRRGQNTEAFF. CDR3 coding DNA: TGTGCCACCAGCAGAAGAGGACAGAACACTGAAGCTTTCTTT.

V gene TRBV5-4 combines with J gene TRBJ2-1; D is unclear. With 1 base removed from V and 0 bases from J, the gap between germline ends came to 8 bases. Germline values: CDR1 SGHNT, CDR2 YYREEE (reference sequence). CDR3 size: 15 residues. The CDR3 region is CASSLTTNSYNEQFF. The CDR3 nucleotides read TGTGCCAGCAGCTTGACGACAAACTCCTACAATGAGCAGTTCTTC.

The rearrangement joins TRBV4-2 to TRBJ2-1; TRBD2 matches at 10 bases. CDR3 length: 13 amino acids. Germline V gene lookup returns CDR1 LGHNA and CDR2 YNFKEQ. With 6 bases clipped from V and 9 bases from J, the junction kept 5 bases outside the gene matches. The CDR3 DNA reads as TGTGCCAGCAGGAGCGGGAGGGTTTCTGAGCAGTTCTTC. Protein: CASRSGRVSEQFF.

The chain joins TRBV9 to TRBJ2-1; D call uncertain. The CDR3 is 13 amino acids. The germline CDR1 and CDR2 sequences are SGDLS and YYNGEE. Trimming cost V 0 bases and J 10 bases, with 11 bases left between them. CDR3 bases: TGTGCCAGCAGCGTAGCTACGAGGTCCGAGCAGTTCTTC. The encoded protein is CASSVATRSEQFF.

This clone was seen a few times. This chain links TRBV7-8 with TRBJ1-5; possibly TRBD1 for D (6 bases). V lost 5 bases and J 0 bases, leaving 14 bases between the germline ends. The CDR3 length is 16 residues. Germline lookup yields CDR1 SGHVS and CDR2 FQNEAQ. The chain's CDR3 is CASSPRGQGSNQPQHF. The CDR3, as DNA: TGTGCCAGCAGCCCGCGGGGGCAAGGTAGCAATCAGCCCCAGCATTTT. The entire variable domain, with the rest obtained from reference TRBV7-8 and TRBJ1-5, is as follows: GAGVSQSPRYKVAKRGQDVALRCDPISGHVSLFWYQQALGQGPEFLTYFQNEAQLDKSGLPSDRFFAERPEGSVSTLKIQRTQQEDSAVYLCASSPRGQGSNQPQHFGDGTRLSIL.

The rearrangement links TRBV7-3 to TRBJ1-2, with D possibly being TRBD1 (5 bases). Germline V gene lookup returns CDR1 SGHTA and CDR2 FQGTGA. The CDR3 contains 14 residues. The germline V and J ends were trimmed by 5 bases and 0 bases, with 10 bases remaining between them. DNA for the CDR3: TGTGCCAGCAGCCCGGGGGGATCTAACTATGGCTACACCTTC. Encoded protein: CASSPGGSNYGYTF.

V usage is TRBV5-1 and J usage is TRBJ1-5; no clear D gene. The CDR3 covers 14 residues. The V end was cut by 4 bases, the J end by 6 bases, with 14 bases between. Germline V gene data show CDR1 as SGHRS and CDR2 as YFSETQ. CDR3 residues: CASSPGAGIQPQHF. The CDR3 coding sequence is TGCGCCAGCAGCCCCGGAGCGGGTATTCAGCCCCAGCATTTT.

The chain is built from TRBV18 and TRBJ2-3, with 10 nucleotides matching TRBD2. From germline, CDR1 is KGHSH and CDR2 LQKENI. The CDR3 has 16 amino acids. Unmatched junction bases numbered 5, after V lost 4 bases and J lost 1 base. The CDR3 here is CASSRKLAGGTDTQYF. CDR3 bases: TGTGCCAGCTCACGCAAGCTAGCGGGGGGCACAGATACGCAGTATTTT.

This clone came up once. The chain employs TRBV6-5 and TRBJ2-7, with 8 positions matching TRBD1. V lost 6 bases and J lost 7; bases outside the gene matches: 11. The CDR3 contains 14 residues. The germline CDR1 and CDR2 sequences are MNHEY and SVGAGI. The DNA of the CDR3 is TGTGCCAGCAGCCTCAGCGGACAGGGTGGGGAGCAGTACTTC. As protein: CASSLSGQGGEQYF.

The CDR3 is CASSPGGLGSPEAFF. CDR3 DNA sequence: TGTGCCAGCTCACCAGGCGGGTTAGGTTCCCCTGAAGCTTTCTTT. V gene TRBV18 combines with J gene TRBJ1-1; D gene uncertain. The V and J ends lost 2 bases and 6 bases respectively, with 16 bases between them. This CDR3 has 15 amino acids. Germline V gene sequence: CDR1 KGHSH, CDR2 LQKENI.

This chain uses TRBV27 with TRBJ2-7; possibly TRBD2 for D (6 bases). The V gene lost 8 bases and the J gene lost 5 bases, with 16 bases spanning the gap. The CDR3 runs 13 residues. Germline-derived CDR1 and CDR2 are MNHEY and SMNVEV (reference sequence). The CDR3 DNA reads TGTGCCAGCGGCCGGGACTTCCCCAACGAGCAGTACTTC. Its protein product is CASGRDFPNEQYF.

The V call is TRBV2, the J call TRBJ1-5; 7 bases agree with TRBD1. The CDR3 runs to 18 residues. Germline V gives CDR1 SNHLY, CDR2 FYNNEI. V lost 6 bases and J lost 4; bases outside the gene matches: 18. The CDR3 loop is CASSSPTGAGSPNQPQHF. CDR3 sequence (DNA): TGTGCCAGCAGCAGCCCTACAGGGGCGGGCAGTCCTAATCAGCCCCAGCATTTT. The full variable domain, with the rest looked up from reference TRBV2 and TRBJ1-5, is EPEVTQTPSHQVTQMGQEVILRCVPISNHLYFYWYRQILGQKVEFLVSFYNNEISEKSEIFDDQFSVERPDGSNFTLKIRSTKLEDSAMYFCASSSPTGAGSPNQPQHFGDGTRLSIL.